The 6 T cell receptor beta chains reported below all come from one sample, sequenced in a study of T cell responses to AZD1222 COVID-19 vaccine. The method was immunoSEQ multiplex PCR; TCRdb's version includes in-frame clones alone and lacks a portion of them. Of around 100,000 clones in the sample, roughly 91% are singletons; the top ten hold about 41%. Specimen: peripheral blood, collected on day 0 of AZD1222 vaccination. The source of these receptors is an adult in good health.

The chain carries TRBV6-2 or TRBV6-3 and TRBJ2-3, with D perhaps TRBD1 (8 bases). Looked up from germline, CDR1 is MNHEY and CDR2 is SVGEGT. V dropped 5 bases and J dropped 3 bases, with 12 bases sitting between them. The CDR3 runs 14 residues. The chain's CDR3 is CASSLQGGTDTQYF. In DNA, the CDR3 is TGTGCCAGCAGTCTACAGGGGGGGACAGATACGCAGTATTTT.

In DNA form, the CDR3 reads TGTGCCAGCAGGTGGACAGGGGGAAACACAGATACGCAGTATTTT. Translation: CASRWTGGNTDTQYF. This chain links TRBV21-1 with TRBJ2-3; the tabulated D call, TRBD1, remains unverified against the DNA. TRBV21-1 is termed a pseudogene. CDR3 length: 15 amino acids.

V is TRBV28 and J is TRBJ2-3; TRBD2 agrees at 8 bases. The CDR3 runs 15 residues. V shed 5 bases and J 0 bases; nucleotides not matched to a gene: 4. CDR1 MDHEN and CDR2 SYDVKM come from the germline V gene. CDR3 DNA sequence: TGTGCCAGCAGTCCGACTAGCGCCAGCACAGATACGCAGTATTTT. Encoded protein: CASSPTSASTDTQYF.

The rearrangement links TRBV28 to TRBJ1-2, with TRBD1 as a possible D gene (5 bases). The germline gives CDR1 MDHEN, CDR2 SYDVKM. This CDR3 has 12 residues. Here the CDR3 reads CERRGDNYGYTF. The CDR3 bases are TGTGAAAGAAGAGGGGATAACTATGGCTACACCTTC.

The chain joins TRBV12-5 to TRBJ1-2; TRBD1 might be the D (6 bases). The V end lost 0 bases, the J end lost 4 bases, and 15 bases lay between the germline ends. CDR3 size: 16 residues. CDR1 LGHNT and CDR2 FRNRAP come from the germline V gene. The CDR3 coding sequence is TGTGCTAGTGGTTTGGTAGGGGGAGAAAAGATCTATGGCTACACCTTC. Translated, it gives CASGLVGGEKIYGYTF.

The CDR3 DNA follows: TGTGCCAGCAGCCCGCCAGGGTGGCTAGCGGCCTACGAGCAGTACTTC. Its protein is CASSPPGWLAAYEQYF. This rearrangement joins TRBV3-1 (or the pseudogene TRBV3-2) to TRBJ2-7, with 7 positions matching TRBD2. The junction had 11 bases not matched to a gene; V was cut back by 4 bases and J by 2 bases. CDR1 is LGHDT, CDR2 YNNKEL, per germline (reference sequence). This CDR3 has 16 residues.